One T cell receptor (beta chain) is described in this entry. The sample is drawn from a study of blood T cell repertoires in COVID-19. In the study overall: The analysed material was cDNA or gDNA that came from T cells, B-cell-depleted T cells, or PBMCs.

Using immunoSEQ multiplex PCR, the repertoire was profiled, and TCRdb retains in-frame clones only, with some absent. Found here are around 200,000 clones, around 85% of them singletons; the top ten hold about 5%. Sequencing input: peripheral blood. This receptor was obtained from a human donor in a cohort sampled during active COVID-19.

The CDR3 sequence: CSASQGLEYEQYF. The CDR3 nucleotides read TGCAGTGCTAGTCAGGGGTTAGAGTACGAGCAGTACTTC. The chain uses TRBV20-1 and TRBJ2-7; a possible D gene is TRBD1 (6 bases). This CDR3 contains 13 residues. Germline V lookup: CDR1 DFQATT, CDR2 SNEGSKA (reference sequence). The ends were cut back, 3 bases at V and 4 bases at J, with 13 bases in the middle.